This entry concerns a single T cell receptor beta chain. This clone was counted a single time. The specificity of this receptor is unknown. No base qualities exist here, and no much larger clone lies one base off it. For sequencing of the TCRbeta CDR3 region, genomic DNA was extracted from the sorted cells. The immunoSEQ Assay was used to sequence the TCRbeta CDR3 regions. TCRdb provides this immuneACCESS table in a form limited to in-frame rearrangements. Some clones are lacking; in checked studies, under half of them reflect an unresolved V gene, and why the rest are absent is not known. Within this sample are fewer than 85,000 clones, with around four fifths of them counted one time only. The ten largest clones capture more than 0.7% of the sample. CDR1 MNHNS and CDR2 SASEGT are derived from the germline V gene. Trimming removed 6 bases from V and 4 bases from J, leaving 12 bases between the germline ends. The CDR3, cysteine through phenylalanine, is 13 amino acids long. Of the read, only the CDR3 DNA is kept; its 39 bases are in frame from base 1.

Patients with autoimmune disease history or receiving systemic immunosuppression were excluded from the trial. In every dose cohort, peripheral blood was drawn for TCR sequencing at baseline, cycle 4 day 1, and cycle 7 day 1. Samples were obtained from an open-label, multicenter, first-in-human phase I dose-escalation trial of ivuxolimab. Adults with locally advanced or metastatic melanoma, renal cell, hepatocellular, or head and neck squamous cell carcinoma were enrolled in the trial. Before TCR sequencing, CD4+ T cells and CD8+ T cells were sorted from peripheral blood as separate populations. This sample was included in a study of OX40 agonist ivuxolimab in advanced cancers. Background for the entire study: Ivuxolimab was an agonistic, fully human IgG2 monoclonal antibody directed against OX40 (CD134), a costimulatory receptor. Intravenous ivuxolimab was administered to patients every 2 weeks at six dose levels: 0.01, 0.1, 0.3, 1.5, 3 and 10 mg/kg. Among the roughly 52 dose-escalation patients, approximately 20 had hepatocellular carcinoma, approximately 15 melanoma, 9 renal cell carcinoma and 9 head and neck cancer. In the dose-escalation cohort, 65% to 85% of patients were male, and the mean age was approximately 60 years with a range of roughly 20 to 79. Patients were allowed to have had prior anti-PD-1, anti-PD-L1 or anti-CTLA-4 therapy, and around 43% of the dose-escalation patients had been treated with checkpoint inhibitors. Partial responses occurred in three dose-escalation patients, of whom one had hepatocellular carcinoma and two had cutaneous melanoma. Peripheral TCRbeta sequencing was intended to test whether TCR sequence diversity was altered and clonal T-cell expansion was caused by ivuxolimab. The paper reports the monotherapy dose-escalation portion (N of about 56 patients) of the phase I ivuxolimab trial. The study at large found these results: Clonal expansion of both CD4+ and CD8+ blood T cells was observed from baseline to week 6 at doses 0.1 to 3.0 mg/kg. Low levels of normalized T-cell clonal expansion were also seen in some patients who did not respond. In the 0.1-3.0 mg/kg groups, partial responders were among the patients with the lowest normalized peripheral clonal expansion, particularly in CD8+ T cells. Which antigens the clonally expanded peripheral T cells were specific for was not determined. After ivuxolimab, expanded clones were on average more numerous among CD8+ T cells than among CD4+ T cells.

This sequence originates from an adult with an advanced solid tumor such as melanoma, head and neck, liver or kidney cancer. The rearrangement joined TRBV6-1 to TRBJ1-1, with TRBD1 perhaps the D gene, on 6 matching bases. Here the sequenced sample was CD4+ or CD8+ T cells sorted from blood, taken in a trial of the OX40 agonist ivuxolimab. Read as DNA, the sequence is TGTGCCAGCAGCCTGACAGGTCTCACTGAAGCTTTCTTT. This is translated as CASSLTGLTEAFF.